This T cell receptor beta chain is drawn from a study of blood T cell repertoires in COVID-19. The germline CDR1 and CDR2 sequences are SGHTA and FQGNSA. V lost 2 bases, J lost 0 bases, and 11 bases lay in between. The CDR3 contains 16 residues. Measured with immunoSEQ multiplex PCR; TCRdb has only the in-frame clones, and not every one. Here the sample spans more than 450,000 clones, about 90% being singletons. Recruits, aged about 18 to 90 years, lived in 20 to 30 US areas. Cohorts were assigned according to the clinical history that participants reported. Two negative PCRs, clearance, or symptom resolution characterized the recovered Cohort 3 donors.

The rearrangement joins TRBV7-2 to TRBJ1-3; D is perhaps TRBD1 (6 bases). Sequencing used PBMCs or T cells enriched from blood (not recorded which). This TCR derives from a woman aged 18-30 years who had recovered from COVID-19. CDR3 bases: TGTGCCAGCAGCTTAAACAGGGCCATCTCTGGAAACACCATATATTTT. Amino acid sequence: CASSLNRAISGNTIYF. Using reference TRBV7-2 and TRBJ1-3 for the parts outside the CDR3, the full variable domain is GAGVSQSPSNKVTEKGKDVELRCDPISGHTALYWYRQSLGQGLEFLIYFQGNSAPDKSGLPSDRFSAERTGGSVSTLTIQRTQQEDSAVYLCASSLNRAISGNTIYFGEGSWLTVV.